Only a few counts were recorded for the clone carrying this TCR beta chain. As yet, its antigen is unknown. This record belongs to a study of beta chain features in type 1 diabetes. V was clipped by 4 bases and J by 5 bases; unmatched bases: 3. The CDR3 runs 13 residues. In germline, CDR1 is SGHDN, CDR2 FVKESK. Staining for CD45RO/CCR7/CD25/CD127/CD95/CD27 allowed sorting of CD4+ naive, central memory, regulatory and stem cell-like memory cells. All sorted populations exceeded 95% purity. Whole-study findings and limits: All four CD4+ subsets from Type 1 diabetes patients carried moderately but significantly shorter TCRB CDR3s. Cells expressing TCR highly could be over-represented by cDNA sequencing.

The investigators reverse transcribed all of the isolated RNA, so they sequenced expressed TCRB transcripts. Sequenced by immunoSEQ multiplex PCR; TCRdb stores in-frame clones only, minus some. The sample yields nearly 250,000 clones, approximately 70% seen once. Sequenced: naive CD4+ T cells from blood. This receptor was obtained from a man aged 25-40 years in good health. This chain uses TRBV14 with TRBJ1-1; 8 nucleotides match TRBD1. The CDR3 reads CASSPRTGTEAFF. The CDR3 nucleotides read TGTGCCAGCAGCCCCAGGACAGGGACTGAAGCTTTCTTT.